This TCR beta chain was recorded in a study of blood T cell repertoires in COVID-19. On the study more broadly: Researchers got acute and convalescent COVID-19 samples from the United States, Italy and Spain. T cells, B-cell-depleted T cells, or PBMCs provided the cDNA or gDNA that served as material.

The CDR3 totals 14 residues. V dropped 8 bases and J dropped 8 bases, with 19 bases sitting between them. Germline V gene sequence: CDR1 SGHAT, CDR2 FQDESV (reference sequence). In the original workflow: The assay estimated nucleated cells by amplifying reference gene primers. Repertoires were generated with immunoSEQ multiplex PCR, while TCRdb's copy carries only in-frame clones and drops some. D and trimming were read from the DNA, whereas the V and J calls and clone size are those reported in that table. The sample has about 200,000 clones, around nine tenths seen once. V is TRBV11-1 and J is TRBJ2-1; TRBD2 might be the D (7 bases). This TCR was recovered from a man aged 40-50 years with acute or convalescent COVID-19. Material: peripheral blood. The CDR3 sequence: CASRTWGGRDEQFF. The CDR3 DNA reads TGTGCCAGCCGGACCTGGGGGGGGCGGGATGAGCAGTTCTTC.